This T cell receptor beta chain was captured in a study of blood T cell repertoires in COVID-19. Study-wide context: Acute and convalescent COVID-19 specimens originated in the United States, Italy and Spain. PBMCs, B-cell-depleted T cells, or T cells were the source of the cDNA or gDNA that made up the material.

In the original processing: Amplification of reference gene primers was used by the study to estimate nucleated cell counts. Assay: immunoSEQ multiplex PCR; the TCRdb copy retains only in-frame clones and omits some. V and J calls and clone size are those listed in that table; D and trimming were worked out from the DNA. The sample includes roughly 230,000 clones, 75% to 85% of them seen just once. The V and J ends lost 10 bases and 2 bases, in that order; junction bases with no gene match: 5. The germline V gene encodes CDR1 WSHSY and CDR2 SAAADI. The CDR3 is 14 amino acids. The clonotype was recovered from a human donor in a cohort sampled during active COVID-19. The sequencing input was peripheral blood. The chain joins TRBV10-2 to TRBJ2-1, with 10 bases that match TRBD2. The DNA for the CDR3 is TGCGCCACTCTAGCGGGGGAAACCTACAATGAGCAGTTCTTC. It codes for CATLAGETYNEQFF.